This T cell receptor beta chain is drawn from a study of blood T cell repertoires in COVID-19 (dated by TCRdb to the early 2020s). For context, the study as a whole: The collaborator samples originated in the United States, Italy and Spain and spanned the acute and convalescent phases of COVID-19. The prospective study material was composed of cDNA or gDNA derived from T cells, B-cell-depleted T cells, or PBMCs. Subjects who had been exposed to COVID-19, were actively infected with it, or had recovered from it provided the deeply sampled blood TCRbeta repertoires that made up the dataset. The repertoires were made available in a free public database intended to serve as a resource for research on the immune response to SARS-CoV-2. The samples were drawn from two sources: the first 160 participants of the ongoing ImmuneRACE study, and 1,254 subjects contributed by 6 global collaborators. A de-identified subject ID, COVID-19 status, age in years and sex were almost always included in the sample metadata. Where available, HLA class I and class II types were taken from metadata supplied by the sample provider and were not determined by assay-based typing. Broad study findings and their caveats: The quantity of clinical and demographic metadata differed by source and by participant and was supplied without curation.

TCRbeta CDR3 regions were amplified from genomic DNA by means of the immunoSEQ Assay, a bias-controlled multiplex PCR. The published analysis was carried out like this. The number of nucleated cells in each sample was estimated by amplification of reference gene primers within the assay. Sequence reads were collapsed and filtered to measure the absolute abundance of every unique TCRbeta CDR3 rearrangement. For each sample, productive Simpson clonality was calculated by taking the square root of Simpson's diversity index across productive rearrangements. The immuneACCESS repertoire file appears here via TCRdb, limited to in-frame rearrangements. These files lack a portion of the clones; in checked studies, under half of the deficit traces to unresolved V genes, and the cause of the others is not known. V and J calls and clone size are as listed in that table; D and trimming were resolved from the DNA. The sample table holds over 100,000 clones, of which about 81% were seen once. 7.9% of the sample is held by the ten biggest clonotypes.

With regard to this clone: Its antigen has not been determined. Base qualities are not at hand, and no much larger clone is one base apart.

The collaborating institutions used their own protocols to collect whole blood in K2EDTA tubes. For TCRbeta analysis, collaborator samples were shipped as frozen whole blood, as isolated PBMCs, or as DNA extracted from either sample type. The TCR sequence derives from a man between 65 and 85 years old with acute or convalescent COVID-19. The sample consisted of peripheral blood.

The CDR3 loop reads CASSETGAGTDTQYF. The nucleotides are TGTGCCAGCAGTGAGACAGGGGCTGGCACAGATACGCAGTATTTT. The rearrangement joined TRBV6-4 to TRBJ2-3; TRBD1 lines up with 8 middle nucleotides. CDR1 and CDR2, per the germline V gene, are MRHNA and SNTAGT. V is trimmed back by 3 bases and J by 1 base, and the junction contains 3 bases that no gene match accounts for. From cysteine to phenylalanine, the CDR3 is 15 amino acids long. Only CDR3 DNA remains: 45 bases, in frame from the first base.